This T cell receptor beta chain came from a study of T-cell reconstitution after alpha-beta-depleted transplantation in children (dated by TCRdb to 2016 to 2018). Broadly, across the study: Using TCR repertoire profiling, the study quantitatively followed how T-cell immune reconstitution unfolded in children after TCRalphabeta/CD19-depleted allogeneic hematopoietic cell transplantation.

The library came from PCR. Sequencing was performed on an Illumina HiSeq 2500. TCR libraries were prepared with molecular barcoding, using unique molecular identifiers to normalize TCRbeta repertoire quantification. TCRdb reworked the public reads: Q25 trimming with fastp, MiXCR clone assembly, productive beta chains retained. Each record represents a unique CDR3 protein, reported with the most common genes and DNA among its rows. The sample table shows about 640,000 distinct CDR3 sequences, and roughly 17% are seen once. The ten most abundant clones make up 1.1% of the sample. This clonotype came up a few times. Its specific antigen is unknown. No quality values exist for individual bases; no much larger clone is one base distant. Ends trimmed: V by 6 bases, J by 9 bases; bases unmatched to a gene: 11. The CDR3 contains 14 residues, cysteine and phenylalanine counted. The only DNA kept is the CDR3, 42 bases in frame from the first base. CDR1 and CDR2 were assigned from the germline V gene as MDHEN and SYDVKM.

The clonotype comes from a human donor who donated a stem cell graft to a child with acute myeloid leukemia. The sequencing used PBMCs from the stem cell graft donor, collected from the stem cell graft. The V and J genes are TRBV28 and TRBJ1-1; 9 bases in the middle match TRBD1. In nucleotide form, the sequence is TGTGCCAGCAGCCTCCTGGCCGGGACAGGGAAAGCTTTCTTT. Its protein reads: CASSLLAGTGKAFF.